These 18 T cell receptor beta chains originate from one sample sequenced in a study of OX40 agonist ivuxolimab in advanced cancers. Library method: the immunoSEQ multiplex PCR assay. Not all clones reach the TCRdb copy of this immuneACCESS table, which keeps in-frame sequences only. Checked studies attribute under half of the gap to unresolved V genes and leave the rest unexplained. Here the sample has about 120,000 clones; roughly nine tenths occur a single time. The ten largest account for approximately 0.55% of the sample. The material sequenced was CD4+ or CD8+ T cells sorted from blood, taken in a trial of the OX40 agonist ivuxolimab. The receptors stem from an adult with an advanced solid tumor such as melanoma, head and neck, liver or kidney cancer.

The chain carries TRBV27 and TRBJ1-1, with D possibly TRBD1 on 5 matching bases. The V gene's germline CDR1 is MNHEY and CDR2 SMNVEV (reference sequence). The CDR3 totals 14 residues. V was cut by 4 bases and J by 1 base, with 10 bases left in between. The DNA of the CDR3 is TGTGCCAGCAGTTCCCCCAGGGAGAACACTGAAGCTTTCTTT. This translates into CASSSPRENTEAFF.

The chain couples TRBV18 to TRBJ1-2, with unresolved D. Germline CDR1 reads KGHSH; CDR2 reads LQKENI. CDR3 length: 15 residues. Between the trimmed V and J ends, which lost 0 bases and 4 bases, there was a span of 12 bases. CDR3 in amino acids: CASSPPEAGIYGYTF. Written as DNA, the CDR3 is TGTGCCAGCTCACCACCGGAAGCGGGAATCTATGGCTACACCTTC. Looking up the rest from reference TRBV18 and TRBJ1-2 gives the full variable domain: NAGVMQNPRHLVRRRGQEARLRCSPMKGHSHVYWYRQLPEEGLKFMVYLQKENIIDESGMPKERFSAEFPKEGPSILRIQQVVRGDSAAYFCASSPPEAGIYGYTFGSGTRLTVV.

This clone was observed a single time. The V and J genes are TRBV29-1 and TRBJ1-1; D ambiguous. Germline CDR1 is SQVTM and CDR2 is ANQGSEA. Trimming cost V 6 bases and J 3 bases, with 5 bases left between them. The CDR3 is 10 amino acids. The CDR3 spells CSVADTEAFF. Here the CDR3 DNA reads TGCAGCGTCGCAGACACTGAAGCTTTCTTT.

The chain is built from TRBV13 and TRBJ1-3; tentative D call: TRBD1 (6 bases). Germline-derived CDR1 and CDR2 are PRHDT and FYEKMQ (reference sequence). Trimming removed 4 bases from V and 0 bases from J, with 7 bases in between. The CDR3 runs 14 residues. CDR3 residues: CASSSDSSGNTIYF. The CDR3 DNA follows: TGTGCCAGCAGCTCGGACAGCTCTGGAAACACCATATATTTT.

There are a few counts of this clone. V and J are TRBV25-1 and TRBJ2-7, with TRBD2 as a possible D gene (5 bases). The CDR3 has 15 amino acids. The germline V gene has CDR1 MGHDK and CDR2 SYGVNS. V lost 3 bases and J 0 bases, leaving 12 bases between the germline ends. CDR3 bases: TGTGCCAGCAGTGATTGGCGGGCTAGCTCCTACGAGCAGTACTTC. It translates to CASSDWRASSYEQYF.

V gene TRBV5-1 combines with J gene TRBJ1-1; D is undetermined. The CDR3 runs 12 residues. Trimming shortened V by 1 base and J by 5 bases, and 6 bases separated the two germline ends. Germline CDR1 reads SGHRS; CDR2 reads YFSETQ. The CDR3 spells CASSLTQTEAFF. CDR3 bases: TGCGCCAGCAGCTTGACCCAGACTGAAGCTTTCTTT.

The chain couples TRBV5-6 to TRBJ2-7; perhaps TRBD1 as D (6 bases). The V end lost 1 base, the J end lost 3 bases, and 11 bases lay between the germline ends. The CDR3 contains 14 residues. Germline V gives CDR1 SGHDT, CDR2 YYEEEE. The CDR3 DNA follows: TGTGCCAGCAGCTTGATACAGGGCCGCTACGAGCAGTACTTC. Its translation is CASSLIQGRYEQYF.

The genes are TRBV18 and TRBJ2-5; 9 bases agree with TRBD2. The CDR3 is made up of 16 amino acids. Trimming cost V 0 bases and J 2 bases; bases outside gene matches: 4. Looked up from germline, CDR1 is KGHSH and CDR2 is LQKENI. As DNA, the CDR3 is TGTGCCAGCTCACCACCCCGGACTAGCGAACAAGAGACCCAGTACTTC. As protein: CASSPPRTSEQETQYF. The full variable domain, in which reference TRBV18 and TRBJ2-5 provide the parts outside the CDR3, is NAGVMQNPRHLVRRRGQEARLRCSPMKGHSHVYWYRQLPEEGLKFMVYLQKENIIDESGMPKERFSAEFPKEGPSILRIQQVVRGDSAAYFCASSPPRTSEQETQYFGPGTRLLVL.

The rearrangement links TRBV11-3 to TRBJ1-6, with D uncertain. V lost 1 base, J lost 9 bases, and 7 bases lay in between. This CDR3 region has 13 residues. Germline lookup yields CDR1 SGHNT and CDR2 YENEEA. DNA for the CDR3: TGTGCCAGCAGCTTAGGGGGTCTTTCACCCCTCCACTTT. It specifies CASSLGGLSPLHF.

This chain connects TRBV4-2 to TRBJ1-1; D gene uncertain. Trimming left V 0 bases short and J 6 bases short, with 8 bases between. Germline CDR1 and CDR2: LGHNA and YNFKEQ. The CDR3 is 13 residues long. The CDR3 region is CASSQDSLAEAFF. CDR3 DNA: TGTGCCAGCAGCCAAGACAGTCTTGCTGAAGCTTTCTTT.

CDR3 in DNA: TGTGCCTCGCCAGGCATAGGCTTCGGAGGCTACACCTTC. Its protein is CASPGIGFGGYTF. The chain employs TRBV7-2 and TRBJ1-2; D gene uncertain. Germline V lookup: CDR1 SGHTA, CDR2 FQGNSA. Trimming took off 11 bases at V and 8 bases at J, with 21 bases between the two ends. This CDR3 comprises 13 residues.

This chain joins TRBV7-9 and TRBJ2-6; TRBD1 matches 9 bases. J gave up 4 bases and V 5 bases, and 6 bases lay outside the gene matches. CDR1 SEHNR and CDR2 FQNEAQ come from the germline V gene (reference sequence). This CDR3 has 16 amino acids. The CDR3 loop reads CASSLQGAPGANVLTF. CDR3 in DNA: TGTGCCAGCAGCCTACAGGGGGCGCCAGGGGCCAACGTCCTGACTTTC. Using reference TRBV7-9 and TRBJ2-6 for the parts outside the CDR3, the full variable domain is DTGVSQNPRHKITKRGQNVTFRCDPISEHNRLYWYRQTLGQGPEFLTYFQNEAQLEKSRLLSDRFSAERPKGSFSTLEIQRTEQGDSAMYLCASSLQGAPGANVLTFGAGSRLTVL.

The rearrangement links TRBV10-3 to TRBJ2-7; 10 bases agree with TRBD2. J gave up 4 bases and V 9 bases, and 9 bases lay outside the gene matches. Germline V lookup: CDR1 ENHRY, CDR2 SYGVKD. CDR3 size: 14 residues. The DNA for the CDR3 is TGTGCCATTTCTAGCGGGAGTCCTGAGTACGAGCAGTACTTC. Translated: CAISSGSPEYEQYF.

V is TRBV7-8 and J is TRBJ1-3, with D unclear. The V and J ends lost 2 bases and 3 bases respectively, with 17 bases between them. Germline values: CDR1 SGHVS, CDR2 FQNEAQ. CDR3 length: 17 amino acids. CDR3 loop: CASSLNPVRIGGNTIYF. CDR3 nucleotides: TGTGCCAGCAGCTTAAACCCAGTGCGGATCGGTGGAAACACCATATATTTT.

The CDR3 spells CASSQRTGPNQPQHF. CDR3 in DNA: TGTGCCAGCAGTCAACGGACAGGGCCAAATCAGCCCCAGCATTTT. This chain uses TRBV7-2 with TRBJ1-5, with 8 bases fitting TRBD1. There are 15 residues in the CDR3. The J segment lost 4 bases and the V segment lost 6 bases, leaving 8 bases of the junction unmatched. CDR1 is SGHTA and CDR2 is FQGNSA in the germline V gene.

CDR3: CASSQGGNTEAFF. CDR3 DNA sequence: TGCGCCAGCAGCCAGGGAGGGAACACTGAAGCTTTCTTT. This sequence joins TRBV5-1 and TRBJ1-1; TRBD1 might be the D (5 bases). The V gene lost 4 bases and the J gene lost 1 base, with 8 bases spanning the gap. This CDR3 region has 13 residues. Germline CDR1 SGHRS, CDR2 YFSETQ.

J is TRBJ1-2 and V is TRBV18; the D is unclear. Looked up from germline, CDR1 is KGHSH and CDR2 is LQKENI. The CDR3 is 12 residues long. Trimming cost V 0 bases and J 8 bases, with 7 bases left between them. The CDR3 reads CASSPPATGYTF. CDR3 nucleotides: TGTGCCAGCTCACCACCGGCGACAGGCTACACCTTC.

The rearrangement joins TRBV19 to TRBJ2-3; 8 nucleotides match TRBD1. The CDR3 consists of 13 residues. The germline gives CDR1 LNHDA, CDR2 SQIVND (reference sequence). The trim removed 7 bases at V and 4 bases at J, leaving 4 bases unmatched. Here the CDR3 DNA reads TGTGCCAGTACTGAACAGGGGGCAGATACGCAGTATTTT. Protein sequence: CASTEQGADTQYF.